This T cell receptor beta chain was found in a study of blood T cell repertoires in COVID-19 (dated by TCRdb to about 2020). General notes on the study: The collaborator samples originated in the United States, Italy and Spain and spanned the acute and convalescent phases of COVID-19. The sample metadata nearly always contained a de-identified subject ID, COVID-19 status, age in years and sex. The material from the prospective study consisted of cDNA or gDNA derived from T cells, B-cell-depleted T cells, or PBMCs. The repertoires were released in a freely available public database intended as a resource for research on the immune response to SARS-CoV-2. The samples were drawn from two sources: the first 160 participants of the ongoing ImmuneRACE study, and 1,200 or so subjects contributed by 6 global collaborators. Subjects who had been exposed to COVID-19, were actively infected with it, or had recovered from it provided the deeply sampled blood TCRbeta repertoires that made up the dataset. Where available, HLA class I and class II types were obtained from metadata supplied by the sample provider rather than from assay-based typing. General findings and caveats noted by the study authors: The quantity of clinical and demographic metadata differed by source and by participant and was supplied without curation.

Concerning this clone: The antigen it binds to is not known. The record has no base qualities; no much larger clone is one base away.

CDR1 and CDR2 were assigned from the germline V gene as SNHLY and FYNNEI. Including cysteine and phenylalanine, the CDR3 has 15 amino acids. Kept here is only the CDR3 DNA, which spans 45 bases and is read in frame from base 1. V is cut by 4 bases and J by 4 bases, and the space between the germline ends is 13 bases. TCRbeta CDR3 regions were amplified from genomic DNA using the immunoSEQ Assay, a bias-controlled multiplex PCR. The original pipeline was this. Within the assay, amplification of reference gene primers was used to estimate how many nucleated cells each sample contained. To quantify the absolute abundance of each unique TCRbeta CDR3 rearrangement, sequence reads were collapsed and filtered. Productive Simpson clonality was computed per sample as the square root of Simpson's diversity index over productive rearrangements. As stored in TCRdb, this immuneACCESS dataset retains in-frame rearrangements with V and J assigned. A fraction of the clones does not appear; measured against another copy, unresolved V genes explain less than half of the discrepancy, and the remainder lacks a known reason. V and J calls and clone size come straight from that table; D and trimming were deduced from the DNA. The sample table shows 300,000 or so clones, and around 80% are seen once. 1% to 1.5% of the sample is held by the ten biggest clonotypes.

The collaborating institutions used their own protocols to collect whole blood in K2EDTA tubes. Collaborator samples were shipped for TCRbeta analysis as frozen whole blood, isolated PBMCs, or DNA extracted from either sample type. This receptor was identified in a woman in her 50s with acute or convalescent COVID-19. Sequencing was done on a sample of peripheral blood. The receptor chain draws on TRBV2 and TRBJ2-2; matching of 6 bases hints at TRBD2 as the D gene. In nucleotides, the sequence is TGTGCCAGCAGTGGGGGACTGACGGGCACCGGGGAGCTGTTTTTT. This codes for CASSGGLTGTGELFF.